Included here is one TCR beta chain sequence, with context. Its antigen has not been determined. Base-call qualities are not available, and no considerably larger clone is one nucleotide away. Genomic DNA was isolated from the sorted cells so that the TCRbeta CDR3 region could be sequenced. The immunoSEQ Assay was used for sequencing of TCRbeta CDR3 regions. TCRdb re-hosts the immuneACCESS table, in-frame sequences only. Its copies lack some clones; in the studies checked, an unresolved V gene accounts for under half of them, and the cause for the rest is not known. The sample includes under 70,000 clones, with approximately 84% observed a single time. About 12% of the sample comes from the top ten. The sample is drawn from a study of OX40 agonist ivuxolimab in advanced cancers. About the full investigation: Ivuxolimab, which targeted the costimulatory receptor OX40 (CD134), was an agonistic, fully human IgG2 monoclonal antibody. Intravenous ivuxolimab was administered to patients every 2 weeks at six dose levels: 0.01, 0.1, 0.3, 1.5, 3 and 10 mg/kg. Among the roughly 52 dose-escalation patients, some 19 had hepatocellular carcinoma, around 15 melanoma, 9 renal cell carcinoma and 9 head and neck cancer. A male proportion of approximately 83% and a mean age of 60 years, ranging from roughly 20 to 80, were recorded for the dose-escalation cohort. Prior anti-PD-1, anti-PD-L1 or anti-CTLA-4 therapy was permitted, and 30% to 45% of dose-escalation patients had received checkpoint inhibitors. Partial responses were achieved by three dose-escalation patients, of whom one had hepatocellular carcinoma and two had cutaneous melanoma. Peripheral TCRbeta sequencing was intended to test whether TCR sequence diversity was altered and clonal T-cell expansion was caused by ivuxolimab. The paper describes the monotherapy dose-escalation part (N of about 52 patients) of the phase I trial of ivuxolimab.

V gives up 6 bases and J gives up 7 bases, and the segment between their germline ends measures 15 bases. Sequences SGHAT (CDR1) and FQNNGV (CDR2) are obtained from the germline V gene. The CDR3 has 13 amino acids, counting the end cysteine and phenylalanine. Kept here is only the CDR3 DNA, which spans 39 bases and is read in frame from base 1. The trial excluded patients who had a history of autoimmune disease or who were on systemic immunosuppression. Peripheral blood for TCR sequencing was collected from all dose cohorts at baseline, on cycle 4 day 1, and on cycle 7 day 1. Samples came from an open-label, multicenter, first-in-human phase I dose-escalation trial of ivuxolimab. Adults with locally advanced or metastatic melanoma, renal cell carcinoma, hepatocellular carcinoma or head and neck squamous cell carcinoma were enrolled in the trial. Before TCR sequencing, CD4+ T cells and CD8+ T cells from peripheral blood were sorted into separate populations.

What the work shows at the level of the full study, not this receptor alone: At doses from 0.1 to 3.0 mg/kg, clonal expansion was seen in both CD4+ and CD8+ blood T cells between baseline and week 6. After ivuxolimab, expanded clones were on average more numerous among CD8+ T cells than among CD4+ T cells. The antigen specificity of the peripheral T cells that underwent clonal expansion was not determined. Low levels of normalized T-cell clonal expansion were also seen in some patients who did not respond. In partial responders in the 0.1-3.0 mg/kg groups, normalized peripheral clonal expansion was found to be among the lowest, especially among CD8+ T cells.

This receptor was identified in an adult with an advanced solid tumor such as melanoma, head and neck, liver or kidney cancer. The chain uses TRBV11-2 and TRBJ1-2, with TRBD1 tentatively as D gene (5 bases match). Source: CD4+ or CD8+ T cells sorted from blood, taken in a trial of the OX40 agonist ivuxolimab. The DNA sequence reads TGTGCCAGCAGTGAGGGGAGTTGGGGTGGCTACACCTTC. The resulting protein is CASSEGSWGGYTF.